Listed here are 19 T cell receptor beta chains from one sample, sequenced in a study of OX40 agonist ivuxolimab in advanced cancers. Some clones are missing from TCRdb's copy, which holds only in-frame ones; the method was immunoSEQ multiplex PCR. The table has over 15,000 clones, 84% seen once. The material was CD4+ or CD8+ T cells sorted from blood, obtained in a trial of the OX40 agonist ivuxolimab. Receptors were obtained from an adult with an advanced solid tumor such as melanoma, head and neck, liver or kidney cancer.

The chain carries TRBV4-3 and TRBJ1-5; D is ambiguous. Germline V lookup: CDR1 LGHNA, CDR2 YSLEER. Trimming removed 0 bases at V and 2 bases at J, with 5 bases between. The CDR3 length is 14 residues. The CDR3: CASSQDRGNQPQHF. The CDR3 DNA sequence: TGCGCCAGCAGCCAAGATAGGGGCAATCAGCCCCAGCATTTT.

Concerning this clone: Other DNA sequences in this sample translate to the same CDR3. The rearrangement links TRBV14 to TRBJ2-7; no clear D. The V gene's germline CDR1 is SGHDN and CDR2 FVKESK. This CDR3 spans 15 amino acids. Between the trimmed V and J ends, which lost 0 bases and 2 bases, there was a span of 11 bases. The CDR3 DNA follows: TGTGCCAGCAGCCAAGATGAGGCTCTACCCTACGAGCAGTACTTC. The encoded protein is CASSQDEALPYEQYF.

CDR3 in amino acids: CASSPLGQRTQYF. CDR3 in DNA: TGTGCCAGCAGCCCTCTGGGGCAGCGTACGCAGTATTTT. The chain combines TRBV27 with TRBJ2-3; D is perhaps TRBD1 (5 bases). Germline V gene sequence: CDR1 MNHEY, CDR2 SMNVEV (reference sequence). The V and J ends lost 6 bases and 8 bases respectively, with 15 bases between them. The CDR3 is made up of 13 amino acids.

J is TRBJ2-3 and V is TRBV5-5; 9 bases are shared with TRBD2. The V segment lost 4 bases and the J segment 2 bases; nucleotides outside the gene matches: 8. This CDR3 contains 16 residues. Germline assignment: CDR1 SGHKS and CDR2 YYEKEE (reference sequence). CDR3: CASSGAPGLATDTQYF. DNA for the CDR3: TGTGCCAGCAGCGGAGCCCCGGGACTAGCCACAGATACGCAGTATTTT.

J is TRBJ2-1 and V is TRBV28; no clear D gene. CDR1 is MDHEN and CDR2 is SYDVKM in the germline V gene. V lost 6 bases to trimming and J lost 4 bases, with 1 base between them. This CDR3 region has 10 residues. The CDR3 DNA is TGTGCCAGCAGATACAATGAGCAGTTCTTC. Its protein product is CASRYNEQFF.

By sample fraction, this clone is medium-sized (0.01 to 0.1%). V gene TRBV13 combines with J gene TRBJ1-6, with 9 bases aligning to TRBD1. V lost 5 bases, J lost 8 bases, and 4 bases stayed unmatched. Germline assignment: CDR1 PRHDT and CDR2 FYEKMQ (reference sequence). The CDR3 spans 14 residues. The DNA of the CDR3 is TGTGCCAGCAGCCACCGGGACAGGGATTCACCCCTCCACTTT. Translated: CASSHRDRDSPLHF.

The chain couples TRBV7-9 to TRBJ1-3; 8 nucleotides line up with TRBD1. The V gene's germline CDR1 is SEHNR and CDR2 FQNEAQ (reference sequence). The CDR3 length is 15 residues. The V gene end was trimmed by 2 bases and the J gene end by 8 bases; junction bases not matched to a gene: 8. CDR3 protein: CASSLSTTGADTIYF. As DNA, the CDR3 is TGTGCCAGCAGCTTATCTACGACAGGGGCGGACACCATATATTTT.

This clone was counted only a few times. The chain links TRBV29-1 to TRBJ1-2; the D is unclear. V was clipped by 3 bases and J by 4 bases, with 6 bases between them. This CDR3 spans 11 amino acids. The germline CDR1 and CDR2 sequences are SQVTM and ANQGSEA. The DNA of the CDR3 is TGCAGCGTTGACTCCTTCTATGGCTACACCTTC. Residues: CSVDSFYGYTF.

This chain joins TRBV28 and TRBJ1-5; TRBD1 is a possible D gene (5 bases). The V gene lost 3 bases and the J gene lost 5 bases, with 14 bases spanning the gap. Germline-derived CDR1 and CDR2 are MDHEN and SYDVKM. The length of the CDR3 is 15 residues. The CDR3 bases are TGTGCCAGCAGTTTGGGCCCTCAGGGAGATCAGCCCCAGCATTTT. It is translated as CASSLGPQGDQPQHF.

This clone is categorized as medium-sized. The chain uses TRBV9 and TRBJ2-2, with a weak D call TRBD2 (6 bases). The V gene lost 0 bases and the J gene lost 4 bases, with 10 bases spanning the gap. The CDR3 is made up of 15 amino acids. The germline gives CDR1 SGDLS, CDR2 YYNGEE. The CDR3 reads CASSVVGSLTGELFF. The CDR3 region has the DNA TGTGCCAGCAGCGTAGTCGGGAGTCTCACCGGGGAGCTGTTTTTT.

V usage is TRBV7-2 and J usage is TRBJ1-1; D is ambiguous. From germline, CDR1 is SGHTA and CDR2 FQGNSA. Trimming stripped 0 bases from V and 7 bases from J, with 9 bases between. There are 13 residues in the CDR3. This chain's CDR3 is CASSLAWLGEAFF. CDR3 coding DNA: TGTGCCAGCAGCTTAGCGTGGTTGGGTGAAGCTTTCTTT.

CDR3 loop: CASSDGGGLAKNIQYF. The CDR3 bases are TGTGCCAGCTCCGACGGGGGGGGGCTAGCCAAAAACATTCAGTACTTC. The V call is TRBV27, the J call TRBJ2-4; 8 bases fit TRBD2. The CDR3 runs to 16 residues. V lost 8 bases, J lost 0 bases, and 9 bases stayed unmatched. Germline CDR1 and CDR2: MNHEY and SMNVEV (reference sequence).

This chain joins TRBV27 and TRBJ1-6; TRBD1 matches at 7 bases. CDR1 is MNHEY and CDR2 is SMNVEV in the germline V gene (reference sequence). The CDR3 totals 14 residues. J was trimmed by 8 bases and V by 3 bases; bases with no gene match: 4. CDR3 in DNA: TGTGCCAGCAGTTTTGGGACAGTTCATTCACCCCTCCACTTT. Translating gives CASSFGTVHSPLHF.

This clone was detected a few times. J is TRBJ1-1 and V is TRBV7-6; a weak D match, TRBD1 (5 bases). Germline V gene sequence: CDR1 SGHVS, CDR2 FNYEAQ. The length of the CDR3 is 13 residues. Trimming stripped 5 bases from V and 7 bases from J, with 14 bases between. CDR3 loop: CASSHGGGVEAFF. In DNA form, the CDR3 reads TGTGCCAGCAGCCACGGGGGTGGGGTTGAAGCTTTCTTT.

The genes are TRBV19 and TRBJ2-7; 7 bases are a match to TRBD1. Trimming cost V 8 bases and J 0 bases; bases outside gene matches: 10. Germline V gives CDR1 LNHDA, CDR2 SQIVND (reference sequence). The CDR3 runs 15 residues. Here the CDR3 DNA reads TGTGCCAGTCATTATATCGAGGGGGCCTCCTACGAGCAGTACTTC. This translates into CASHYIEGASYEQYF.

The rearrangement links TRBV13 to TRBJ2-1; 10 bases fit TRBD2. This CDR3 has 15 residues. Germline values: CDR1 PRHDT, CDR2 FYEKMQ (reference sequence). Trimming removed 5 bases from V and 6 bases from J; junction bases left unmatched: 7. CDR3 protein: CASSAGLAAPNEQFF. CDR3 nucleotide sequence: TGTGCCAGCAGCGCCGGACTAGCGGCCCCCAATGAGCAGTTCTTC.

The chain is built from TRBV11-2 and TRBJ1-1; D unclear. Trimming cost V 1 base and J 1 base, with 4 bases left between them. The CDR3 runs to 13 residues. Germline CDR1 SGHAT, CDR2 FQNNGV. Here the CDR3 reads CASSLGRNTEAFF. Here the CDR3 DNA reads TGTGCCAGCAGCTTAGGAAGGAACACTGAAGCTTTCTTT.

Within the sample, this clone is medium-sized (0.01 to 0.1%). This sequence joins TRBV27 and TRBJ2-7; D perhaps matches TRBD2 (5 bases). Germline V gene data show CDR1 as MNHEY and CDR2 as SMNVEV (reference sequence). The CDR3 has 16 residues. The V end lost 6 bases, the J end lost 1 base, and 19 bases lay between the germline ends. The DNA of the CDR3 is TGTGCCAGCAGCCCCGAGAGCGGAGCATTATCCTACGAGCAGTACTTC. Translated, it gives CASSPESGALSYEQYF.

This clone was found a few times. The V and J genes are TRBV27 and TRBJ2-2; D possibly corresponds to TRBD2 (5 bases). CDR3 size: 15 residues. Per germline, CDR1 MNHEY and CDR2 SMNVEV (reference sequence). V gave up 2 bases and J gave up 1 base, with 8 bases separating them. The CDR3: CASSLLGLNTGELFF. In nucleotides, the CDR3 is TGTGCCAGCAGTTTACTCGGACTGAACACCGGGGAGCTGTTTTTT.